The rows below give T cell receptor beta chains drawn from one sample of a study of CD8+ T cells in alopecia areata. Data came from immunoSEQ multiplex PCR; TCRdb stores just in-frame clones and leaves some out. In the table there are about 37,000 clones, 45% to 70% of which are singletons. The specimen sequenced was CD4+ Tregs sorted from blood. These receptors were collected from a human donor with alopecia areata. The CDR3 runs from the conserved cysteine through the conserved F or W. The D gene is left open where the match is weak. The size entry is marked missing in some rows and otherwise reads once, few, many or a size class.

D: .
V: TRBV4-1
J: TRBJ1-1
size: .
CDR3: CASSQEAYTEAFF
DNA: TGCGCCAGCAGCCAAGAAGCGTACACTGAAGCTTTCTTT

D: TRBD2
V: TRBV2
J: TRBJ2-7
size: .
CDR3: CASTSERSGRSLQYF
DNA: TGTGCCAGCACTTCGGAGAGGAGCGGGAGGTCCCTACAGTACTTC

D: .
V: TRBV7-2
J: TRBJ2-3
size: medium-sized
CDR3: CASSFLDRDTQYF
DNA: TGTGCCAGCAGCTTTCTAGACCGGGATACGCAGTATTTT

D: TRBD1
V: TRBV29-1
J: TRBJ2-7
size: once
CDR3: CSVLGTGQGAYEQYF
DNA: TGCAGCGTTTTAGGAACGGGACAGGGGGCCTACGAGCAGTACTTC

D: TRBD1
V: TRBV28
J: TRBJ1-3
size: .
CDR3: CASRPASRGRGNTIYF
DNA: TGTGCCAGCAGGCCGGCCAGCAGGGGGAGAGGAAACACCATATATTTT

D: .
V: TRBV7-2
J: TRBJ1-2
size: .
CDR3: CASSLVGQQYGYTF
DNA: TGTGCCAGCAGCTTAGTTGGGCAGCAATATGGCTACACCTTC

D: .
V: TRBV4-2
J: TRBJ1-2
size: .
CDR3: CASRDRWYGYTF
DNA: TGTGCCAGCAGGGATCGGTGGTATGGCTACACCTTC

D: TRBD2
V: TRBV30
J: TRBJ2-3
size: .
CDR3: CAWSKPGLAVTDTQYF
DNA: TGTGCCTGGAGTAAACCGGGACTAGCGGTCACAGATACGCAGTATTTT

D: .
V: TRBV2
J: TRBJ1-2
size: few
CDR3: CASRWTDPGYTF
DNA: TGTGCCAGCAGGTGGACAGATCCTGGCTACACCTTC

D: .
V: TRBV7-3
J: TRBJ2-1
size: few
CDR3: CASSLFQGSYNEQFF
DNA: TGTGCCAGCAGCTTATTCCAGGGATCCTACAATGAGCAGTTCTTC

D: TRBD1
V: TRBV30
J: TRBJ2-1
size: .
CDR3: CAWSGGTGNMYNEQFF
DNA: TGTGCCTGGAGTGGGGGGACAGGGAATATGTACAATGAGCAGTTCTTC

D: .
V: TRBV19
J: TRBJ2-5
size: once
CDR3: CASSTAEEGETQYF
DNA: TGTGCCAGTAGTACGGCCGAAGAGGGAGAGACCCAGTACTTC

D: TRBD2
V: TRBV5-1
J: TRBJ2-7
size: .
CDR3: CASSLYQASGISYEQYF
DNA: TGCGCCAGCAGCCTATATCAGGCTAGCGGGATCTCCTACGAGCAGTACTTC

D: .
V: TRBV5-4
J: TRBJ2-5
size: medium-sized
CDR3: CASSPPDGVRGETQYF
DNA: TGTGCCAGCAGCCCACCGGACGGGGTGCGGGGAGAGACCCAGTACTTC

D: .
V: TRBV5-1
J: TRBJ1-1
size: .
CDR3: CASSLVVGNTEAFF
DNA: TGCGCCAGCAGCTTGGTGGTTGGGAACACTGAAGCTTTCTTT

D: .
V: TRBV5-1
J: TRBJ2-5
size: few
CDR3: CASSAGNTIQETQYF
DNA: TGCGCCAGCAGCGCCGGTAATACGATCCAAGAGACCCAGTACTTC

D: .
V: TRBV19
J: TRBJ1-2
size: .
CDR3: CASRTLGGGHGYTF
DNA: TGTGCCAGTAGAACGTTGGGCGGGGGGCATGGCTACACCTTC

D: .
V: TRBV5-6
J: TRBJ1-6
size: .
CDR3: CASSLRGWQPNSPLHF
DNA: TGTGCCAGCAGCTTGAGGGGTTGGCAGCCAAATTCACCCCTCCACTTT

D: .
V: TRBV2
J: TRBJ1-2
size: .
CDR3: CASRPAGNYGYTF
DNA: TGTGCCAGCAGACCCGCAGGAAACTATGGCTACACCTTC

D: TRBD1
V: TRBV9
J: TRBJ2-3
size: .
CDR3: CASSQGGATDTQYF
DNA: TGTGCCAGCAGCCAAGGGGGCGCAACAGATACGCAGTATTTT

D: .
V: TRBV21-1
J: TRBJ2-3
size: few
CDR3: CASNPLGIWGIDTQYF
DNA: TGTGCCAGCAACCCTCTGGGGATATGGGGGATTGATACGCAGTATTTT

D: .
V: TRBV2
J: TRBJ2-7
size: few
CDR3: CASSFDSSYEQYF
DNA: TGTGCCAGCAGTTTTGATAGCTCCTACGAGCAGTACTTC

D: .
V: TRBV5-5
J: TRBJ2-3
size: .
CDR3: CASSLGHHSSTDTQYF
DNA: TGTGCCAGCAGCTTGGGTCACCACTCTAGCACAGATACGCAGTATTTT

D: .
V: TRBV5-1
J: TRBJ2-2
size: .
CDR3: CASSLADSHTGELFF
DNA: TGCGCCAGCAGCTTGGCCGACAGTCACACCGGGGAGCTGTTTTTT

D: .
V: TRBV4-1
J: TRBJ1-3
size: few
CDR3: CASSERQAASGGNTIYF
DNA: TGCGCCAGCAGCGAGCGACAGGCCGCTTCGGGGGGAAACACCATATATTTT

D: TRBD2
V: TRBV7-6
J: TRBJ2-2
size: .
CDR3: CASRPGGRTGELFF
DNA: TGTGCCAGCCGTCCGGGGGGTCGCACCGGGGAGCTGTTTTTT

D: TRBD1
V: TRBV7-2
J: TRBJ2-7
size: few
CDR3: CASSSRTGSSYEQYF
DNA: TGTGCCAGCAGCTCCAGGACAGGGAGCTCCTACGAGCAGTACTTC

D: .
V: TRBV5-1
J: TRBJ2-3
size: .
CDR3: CASSRMSGASTDTQYF
DNA: TGCGCCAGCAGCCGCATGAGCGGAGCGTCCACAGATACGCAGTATTTT

D: TRBD2
V: TRBV7-2
J: TRBJ2-1
size: .
CDR3: CASSLVGGTTSYNERFF
DNA: TGTGCCAGCAGCTTAGTAGGCGGGACTACCTCCTACAATGAGCGGTTCTTC

D: .
V: TRBV5-1
J: TRBJ2-1
size: .
CDR3: CASSLDYNEQFF
DNA: TGCGCCAGCAGCTTGGATTACAATGAGCAGTTCTTC

D: .
V: TRBV18
J: TRBJ2-7
size: .
CDR3: CASSPRDIFDLGYEQYF
DNA: TGTGCCAGCTCACCCCGGGACATCTTTGATCTGGGCTACGAGCAGTACTTC